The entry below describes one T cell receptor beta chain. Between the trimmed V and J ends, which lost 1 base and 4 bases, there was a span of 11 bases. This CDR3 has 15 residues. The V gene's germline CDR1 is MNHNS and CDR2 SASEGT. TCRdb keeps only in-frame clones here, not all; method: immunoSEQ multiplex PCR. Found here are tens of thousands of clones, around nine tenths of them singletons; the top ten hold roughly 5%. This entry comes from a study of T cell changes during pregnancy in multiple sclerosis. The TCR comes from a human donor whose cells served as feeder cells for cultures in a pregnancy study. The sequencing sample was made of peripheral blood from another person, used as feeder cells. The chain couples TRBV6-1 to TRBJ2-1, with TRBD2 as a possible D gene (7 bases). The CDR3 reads CASSEEGGAYNEQFF. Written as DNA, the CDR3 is TGTGCCAGCAGTGAAGAAGGGGGGGCATACAATGAGCAGTTCTTC.